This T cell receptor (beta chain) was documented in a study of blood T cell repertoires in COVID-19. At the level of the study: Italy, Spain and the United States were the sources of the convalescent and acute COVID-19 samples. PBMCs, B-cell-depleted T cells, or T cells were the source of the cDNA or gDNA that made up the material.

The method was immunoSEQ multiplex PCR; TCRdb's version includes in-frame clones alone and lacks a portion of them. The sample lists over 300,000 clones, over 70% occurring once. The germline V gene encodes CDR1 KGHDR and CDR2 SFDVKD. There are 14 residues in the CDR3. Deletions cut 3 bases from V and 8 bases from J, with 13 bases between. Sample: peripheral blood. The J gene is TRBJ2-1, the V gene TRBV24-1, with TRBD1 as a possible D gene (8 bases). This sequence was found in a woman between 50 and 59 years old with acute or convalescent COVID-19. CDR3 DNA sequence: TGTGCCACCAGTGATAGGACAGGGAGGGATGAGCAGTTCTTC. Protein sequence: CATSDRTGRDEQFF.